This T cell receptor beta chain is from a study of blood T cell repertoires in COVID-19. For the study at large: PBMCs, B-cell-depleted T cells, or T cells were the source of the cDNA or gDNA that made up the material.

Trimming took off 3 bases at V and 7 bases at J, with 7 bases between the two ends. Germline assignment: CDR1 SEHNR and CDR2 FQNEAQ (reference sequence). CDR3 length: 12 residues. The protocol was immunoSEQ multiplex PCR, while the TCRdb copy is restricted to in-frame clones and leaves out a portion. The sample has roughly 140,000 clones; under 90% are singletons. What was sequenced was peripheral blood. The V and J genes are TRBV7-9 and TRBJ2-1, with TRBD2 as a possible D gene (5 bases). The TCR was taken from a man aged 65 to 85 who had recovered from COVID-19. The DNA for the CDR3 is TGTGCCAGCAGCTTCAGGAGGAATGAGCAGTTCTTC. It translates to CASSFRRNEQFF.